The T cell receptor beta chain under discussion was sequenced for a study of PD-1 blockade in classical Hodgkin lymphoma. Sequencing used immunoSEQ multiplex PCR; TCRdb keeps in-frame clones, though not all of them. The table has 70,000 or so clones, over 85% seen once. The time point was: newly diagnosed, previously untreated cHL patient sample. The CDR3 totals 16 residues. V lost 3 bases, J lost 4 bases, and 16 bases lay in between. Per germline, CDR1 SNHLY and CDR2 FYNNEI. The chain uses TRBV2 and TRBJ1-3; D may be TRBD1 (6 bases). This receptor was identified in a human donor with classical Hodgkin lymphoma. Sequencing used peripheral blood mononuclear cells (PBMCs). CDR3 in DNA: TGTGCCAGCAGTGACACCCGGACAGCCATCGGAAACACCATATATTTT. Translation: CASSDTRTAIGNTIYF. The whole variable domain, remainder taken from reference TRBV2 and TRBJ1-3, is EPEVTQTPSHQVTQMGQEVILRCVPISNHLYFYWYRQILGQKVEFLVSFYNNEISEKSEIFDDQFSVERPDGSNFTLKIRSTKLEDSAMYFCASSDTRTAIGNTIYFGEGSWLTVV.